This record looks at one T cell receptor beta chain sequence and its context. Clones were read by immunoSEQ multiplex PCR, and TCRdb kept only the in-frame ones, dropping some. The sample lists more than 2 million clones; about 95% were seen once. The V gene lost 1 base and the J gene lost 3 bases, with 23 bases spanning the gap. The germline V gene encodes CDR1 SGHDT and CDR2 YYEEEE. The CDR3 runs to 18 residues. CD8 cells regarded as naive lacked CD45RO, were positively chosen for CCR7, and omitted terminally differentiated effector memory CD45RA+ cells. The entry originates in a study of shared clonotypes between healthy human individuals.

Source material: naive CD8+ T cells sorted from blood. This TCR came from a man between 18 and 35 years old in good health. The chain has TRBV5-6 and TRBJ2-7, with D possibly TRBD2 on 5 matching bases. The CDR3 sequence is CASSLNHYAERLSYEQYF. CDR3 sequence (DNA): TGTGCCAGCAGCTTGAACCACTACGCGGAGCGACTAAGCTACGAGCAGTACTTC.